This T cell receptor (beta chain) was sequenced for a study of T cells after yellow fever vaccination. Study summary: Researchers used SMART-Seq v4 Ultra Low Input to prepare fractions that had low cell numbers. Study-wide findings and caveats: A large majority of primary-vaccination clones showed up again after the booster (approximately 95% CD4, roughly 91% CD8). Relatively few clonotypes were ones that appeared in both CD4 and CD8 compartments. Abundant bulk-population clonotypes could contaminate the FACS-sorted repertoires.

TCRdb itself ran the 5' RACE reads through MiXCR, one entry per CDR3 protein. This sample has more than 350,000 distinct CDR3 sequences, with around a tenth found just once. This clonotype has only a few counts. Its antigen is still unknown. Trimming at V came to 0 bases and at J to 5 bases, leaving 2 bases not matched to a gene. CDR3 length equals 14 residues. CDR1 and CDR2 (germline): SGHKS, YYEKEE (reference sequence). The V gene is TRBV5-5, the J gene TRBJ2-3; 8 bases map to TRBD1. Sequenced material: PBMCs, taken on the day of the first yellow fever vaccination. The TCR originated in a man aged 18 to 30 who received the YFV17D yellow fever vaccine. The CDR3 is CASSLVDREDTQYF. For the CDR3, the DNA is TGTGCCAGCAGCTTGGTGGACAGGGAAGATACGCAGTATTTT.